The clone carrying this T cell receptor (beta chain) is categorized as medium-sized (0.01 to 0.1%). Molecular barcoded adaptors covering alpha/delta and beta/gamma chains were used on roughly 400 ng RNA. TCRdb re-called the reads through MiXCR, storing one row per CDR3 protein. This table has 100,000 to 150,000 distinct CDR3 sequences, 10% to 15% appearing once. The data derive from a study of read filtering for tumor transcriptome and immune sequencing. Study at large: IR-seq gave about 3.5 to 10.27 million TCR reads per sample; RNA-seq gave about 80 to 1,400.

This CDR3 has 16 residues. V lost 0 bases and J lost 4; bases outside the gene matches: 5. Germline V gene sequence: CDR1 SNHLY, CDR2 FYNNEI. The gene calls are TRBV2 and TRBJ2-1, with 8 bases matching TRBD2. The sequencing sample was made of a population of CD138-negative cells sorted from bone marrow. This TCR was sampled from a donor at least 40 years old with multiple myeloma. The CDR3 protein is CASSEAAGGFYNEQFF. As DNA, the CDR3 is TGTGCCAGCAGTGAAGCGGCGGGGGGCTTTTACAATGAGCAGTTCTTC.